Below, one T cell receptor (beta chain) is given with its context. The data stem from a study of blood T cell repertoires in COVID-19. Study-wide context: Researchers got acute and convalescent COVID-19 samples from the United States, Italy and Spain. In each case, the material was cDNA or gDNA derived from T cells, B-cell-depleted T cells, or PBMCs.

Original analysis: Cell counts per sample came from amplifying reference gene primers. The protocol was immunoSEQ multiplex PCR, while the TCRdb copy is restricted to in-frame clones and leaves out a portion. V and J calls and clone size are those listed in that table; D and trimming were worked out from the DNA. There are hundreds of thousands of clones in the sample; roughly four fifths occur only once, and about 4.8% lies in the top ten. The origin of this receptor is a woman between 65 and 79 years old with acute or convalescent COVID-19. The source material was peripheral blood.

The CDR3: CASKTLGQSDSPLHF. CDR3 sequence (DNA): TGTGCCAGCAAGACGCTTGGACAGTCGGATTCACCCCTCCACTTT. This sequence joins TRBV6-5 and TRBJ1-6, with TRBD1 as a possible D gene (6 bases). The CDR3 totals 15 residues. With 7 bases removed from V and 8 bases from J, the gap between germline ends came to 18 bases. Germline CDR1 and CDR2: MNHEY and SVGAGI.